A single sample gave rise to the 31 T cell receptor beta chains below, sequenced in a study of blood T cells in healthy people across ages. The second PCR ran about 6 to 11 cycles with a sample-barcoded 5' primer and J-beta primers. Using its own MiXCR run on the 5' RACE reads, TCRdb lists one record per CDR3 protein. The data contain around 2 million distinct CDR3 sequences, about two fifths of them singletons. What was sequenced was blood. The receptors were gathered from a human donor in good health.

This clonotype was recorded only once. The chain recombines TRBV4-2 with TRBJ2-7; D tentatively reads TRBD1 or TRBD2 (5 bases each). Trimming pared 4 bases from V and 5 bases from J, leaving 18 bases between. The CDR3 is 15 amino acids. Germline CDR1 and CDR2: LGHNA and YNFKEQ. CDR3 DNA: TGTGCCAGCAGCCGCCTGGCTGCAGGGACCGACGAGCAGTACTTC. Amino acids: CASSRLAAGTDEQYF.

As concerns this clonotype: The conserved closing phenylalanine or tryptophan is absent in this CDR3, likely reflecting a read error. This chain joins TRBV7-8 and TRBJ1-5, with 9 positions matching TRBD1. CDR1 and CDR2 from the germline V gene are SGHVS and FQNEAQ. The CDR3 is made up of 15 amino acids. The V and J ends lost 8 bases and 3 bases, in that order; junction bases with no gene match: 8. DNA for the CDR3: TGTGCCAGCGGGGGACAGGGAGGTAACAATCAGCCCCAGCATGTT. Translated: CASGGQGGNNQPQHV.

V gene TRBV7-3 combines with J gene TRBJ2-3; 11 bases fit TRBD1. The trim removed 3 bases at V and 5 bases at J, leaving 4 bases unmatched. CDR3 length equals 15 residues. CDR1 and CDR2 (germline): SGHTA, FQGTGA. CDR3 residues: CASSFAGTGGDTQYF. The CDR3 nucleotides are TGTGCCAGCAGCTTCGCCGGGACAGGGGGAGATACGCAGTATTTT. Full variable domain (rest looked up from reference TRBV7-3 and TRBJ2-3): GAGVSQTPSNKVTEKGKYVELRCDPISGHTALYWYRQSLGQGPEFLIYFQGTGAADDSGLPNDRFFAVRPEGSVSTLKIQRTERGDSAVYLCASSFAGTGGDTQYFGPGTRLTVL.

V gene TRBV3-1 combines with J gene TRBJ2-1, with 11 nucleotides matching TRBD2. CDR3 length: 15 residues. Germline CDR1 LGHDT, CDR2 YNNKEL (reference sequence). Trimming removed 1 base from V and 9 bases from J; junction bases left unmatched: 5. The CDR3: CASSQGLAGSSEQFF. The CDR3 bases are TGTGCCAGCAGCCAAGGACTAGCGGGGTCGAGTGAGCAGTTCTTC.

In its sample, this clonotype was seen a few times. This may be a read error: a much more frequent sequence differs by one nucleotide. V usage is TRBV7-2 and J usage is TRBJ2-5; D might be TRBD2 (6 bases). Germline-derived CDR1 and CDR2 are SGHTA and FQGNSA. The length of the CDR3 is 14 residues. In nucleotides, the CDR3 is TGTGCCAGCAGGTTAACTAGCTACCAAGAGACCCGGTACTTC. This encodes CASRLTSYQETRYF.

The rearrangement joins TRBV30 to TRBJ2-5, with a possible D match to TRBD1 (5 bases). Judging by the DNA end, TRBJ2-4 fits better; the J call may be wrong. The CDR3 spans 15 residues. From germline, CDR1 is GTSNPN and CDR2 SVGIG (reference sequence). The CDR3 region is CACEFPGQAENIQYF. In DNA, the CDR3 is TGTGCCTGTGAGTTCCCAGGGCAGGCCGAAAACATTCAGTACTTC.

This chain connects TRBV14 to TRBJ2-3; weak D call: TRBD2 (7 bases). The length of the CDR3 is 15 residues. Trimming stripped 4 bases from V and 2 bases from J, with 13 bases between. Germline V gene sequence: CDR1 SGHDN, CDR2 FVKESK. In DNA, the CDR3 is TGTGCCAGCAGCCGACGGGGGGCGGTCACAGATACGCAGTATTTT. It translates to CASSRRGAVTDTQYF.

The chain joins TRBV28 to TRBJ2-7, with TRBD2 matching over 10 bases. The V gene end was trimmed by 4 bases and the J gene end by 4 bases; junction bases not matched to a gene: 7. Germline V CDR1 and CDR2: MDHEN, SYDVKM. The CDR3 contains 15 residues. The CDR3: CASSSPASGGYEQYF. DNA for the CDR3: TGTGCCAGCAGTTCCCCGGCTAGCGGGGGTTACGAGCAGTACTTC.

The CDR3 region is CASSPLQGGADTQYF. CDR3 coding DNA: TGTGCCAGCAGCCCCCTACAGGGAGGCGCAGATACGCAGTATTTT. The chain has TRBV5-5 and TRBJ2-3, with D perhaps being TRBD1 or TRBD2 (6 bases each). The CDR3 is made up of 15 amino acids. The germline CDR1 and CDR2 sequences are SGHKS and YYEKEE (reference sequence). The V gene lost 4 bases and the J gene lost 4 bases, with 16 bases spanning the gap.

This clonotype was recorded a few times. The rearrangement uses TRBV6-2 or TRBV6-3 and TRBJ1-2; D not resolved. The CDR3 runs 12 residues. Deletions cut 3 bases from V and 1 base from J, with 3 bases between. Germline lookup yields CDR1 MNHEY and CDR2 SVGEGT. The CDR3 region has the DNA TGTGCCAGCAGTTATGTTAACTATGGCTACACCTTC. This sequence encodes CASSYVNYGYTF.

In its sample, this clonotype was seen many times. This sequence joins TRBV29-1 and TRBJ2-7; TRBD2 is a possible D gene (5 bases). CDR1 and CDR2 from the germline V gene are SQVTM and ANQGSEA. Trimming left V 4 bases short and J 3 bases short, with 7 bases between. The CDR3 contains 11 residues. The CDR3 DNA reads TGCAGCGTTGCCGGGAACTACGAGCAGTACTTC. Protein sequence: CSVAGNYEQYF.

V and J are TRBV20-1 and TRBJ2-3, with 9 bases aligning to TRBD2. There are 14 residues in the CDR3. Germline V gene data show CDR1 as DFQATT and CDR2 as SNEGSKA (reference sequence). The junction had 12 bases not matched to a gene; V was cut back by 8 bases and J by 6 bases. DNA for the CDR3: TGCAGTAAGGCTAGCGGGACCCCGGGGGATACGCAGTATTTT. Translating it yields CSKASGTPGDTQYF.

The sample holds a few counts of this clonotype. The gene calls are TRBV6-2 or TRBV6-3 and TRBJ2-1, with TRBD1 matching over 7 bases. Germline lookup yields CDR1 MNHEY and CDR2 SVGEGT. The CDR3 covers 19 residues. V was pared by 2 bases and J by 4 bases, with 17 bases of the junction left unmatched. The CDR3 protein is CASSYLAGGSYGDYNEQFF. CDR3 in DNA: TGTGCCAGCAGTTACCTGGCAGGGGGTTCCTATGGGGATTACAATGAGCAGTTCTTC.

This sequence joins TRBV6-2 or TRBV6-3 and TRBJ2-2; 9 nucleotides match TRBD2. Germline loops: CDR1 MNHEY, CDR2 SVGEGT. J was trimmed by 9 bases and V by 4 bases; bases with no gene match: 6. The length of the CDR3 is 14 residues. The CDR3 sequence: CASSLAGAAWELFF. CDR3 in DNA: TGTGCCAGCAGTTTAGCGGGGGCCGCGTGGGAGCTGTTTTTT.

The V and J genes are TRBV6-6 and TRBJ1-1, with D possibly matching TRBD1 (5 bases). This CDR3 has 15 amino acids. The V and J ends lost 2 bases and 5 bases respectively, with 15 bases between them. CDR1 and CDR2 (germline): MNHNY, SVGAGI (reference sequence). CDR3 protein: CASSYNLGRGTEAFF. Written as DNA, the CDR3 is TGTGCCAGCAGTTACAACTTGGGGAGGGGAACTGAAGCTTTCTTT.

This clonotype turned up a few times. A clone one base away is much larger, so this may be a read error. The chain joins TRBV27 to TRBJ2-1, with 7 bases matching TRBD1. Germline loops: CDR1 MNHEY, CDR2 SMNVEV (reference sequence). The CDR3 is made up of 15 amino acids. With V trimmed by 10 bases and J by 8 bases, 17 bases remained unmatched. The CDR3 DNA reads as TGTGCCACAAGACGTCCGGGACAGACGTACGATGAGCAGTTCTTC. Translation: CATRRPGQTYDEQFF.

The J gene is TRBJ2-1, the V gene TRBV29-1; no reliable D call. CDR3 size: 10 residues. CDR1 SQVTM and CDR2 ANQGSEA come from the germline V gene. CDR3 DNA: TGCGGCGCTTCAAACAATGAGCAGTTCTTC. As protein: CGASNNEQFF.

This clonotype is a singleton in its sample. The chain recombines TRBV4-1 with TRBJ2-7; possible D gene TRBD1, 6 bases. The CDR3 totals 16 residues. V was pared by 2 bases and J by 2 bases, with 16 bases between. CDR1 MGHRA and CDR2 YSYEKL come from the germline V gene. CDR3 in amino acids: CASSQSGGQQTYEQYF. In DNA, the CDR3 is TGCGCCAGCAGCCAAAGCGGAGGACAGCAAACCTACGAGCAGTACTTC.

The CDR3 is CASSLIGQGSGGYTF. The CDR3 DNA reads as TGTGCCAGCAGTTTGATAGGACAGGGATCGGGAGGCTACACCTTC. This chain uses TRBV28 with TRBJ1-2; 8 nucleotides match TRBD1. The V gene's germline CDR1 is MDHEN and CDR2 SYDVKM. The CDR3 runs to 15 residues. V was pared by 3 bases and J by 8 bases, with 11 bases of the junction left unmatched.

Regarding this clonotype: A junction end diverges from the germline sequence, so it may reflect a read error. This chain connects TRBV7-2 to TRBJ1-2; the D gene is possibly TRBD1 (5 bases). The CDR3 loop spans 13 amino acids. CDR1 is SGHTA and CDR2 is FQGNSA in the germline V gene. CDR3 sequence: CASILDSYYGYTF. The CDR3 DNA reads TGTGCCAGCATCTTAGACAGCTACTATGGCTACACCTTC.

This clonotype was seen a few times. The chain recombines TRBV20-1 with TRBJ2-1; D gene unclear. The CDR3 extends over 16 amino acids. The ends were cut back, 2 bases at V and 5 bases at J, with 19 bases in the middle. CDR1 is DFQATT and CDR2 is SNEGSKA in the germline V gene (reference sequence). CDR3 residues: CSARSIVLLDNNEQFF. The CDR3 DNA is TGCAGTGCTAGATCTATAGTCCTCCTGGATAACAATGAGCAGTTCTTC.

This clonotype was picked up a small number of times. The chain is built from TRBV28 and TRBJ2-5; possible D gene TRBD2, 5 bases. The V gene's germline CDR1 is MDHEN and CDR2 SYDVKM. V dropped 3 bases and J dropped 7 bases, with 9 bases sitting between them. The CDR3 is made up of 12 amino acids. CDR3 residues: CASSFLAGTQYF. CDR3 DNA: TGTGCCAGCAGTTTTTTGGCGGGGACCCAGTACTTC.

This clonotype was counted a few times. This chain uses TRBV29-1 with TRBJ2-1, with 8 nucleotides matching TRBD2. The CDR3 runs 15 residues. The trim removed 5 bases at V and 0 bases at J, leaving 6 bases unmatched. Germline V CDR1 and CDR2: SQVTM, ANQGSEA. The CDR3 sequence is CSVRVGGASYNEQFF. The CDR3 nucleotides are TGCAGCGTTCGGGTCGGGGGGGCCTCCTACAATGAGCAGTTCTTC.

The chain carries TRBV4-1 and TRBJ2-4, with TRBD1 identical over 7 bases. Near its end, the DNA agrees better with TRBJ2-7, so the J call may be wrong. CDR3 length: 15 residues. Germline CDR1 and CDR2: MGHRA and YSYEKL. CDR3 sequence reads: CASSYRPGQHGEQYF. CDR3 coding DNA: TGCGCCAGCAGCTACCGCCCGGGACAGCATGGCGAGCAGTACTTC.

V usage is TRBV7-9 and J usage is TRBJ2-5; D is uncertain. The CDR3 spans 15 residues. V lost 1 base and J lost 0, with 9 bases in between. From germline, CDR1 is SEHNR and CDR2 FQNEAQ (reference sequence). The CDR3 protein is CASSLGSTYQETQYF. The CDR3 region has the DNA TGTGCCAGCAGCTTAGGCAGTACGTACCAAGAGACCCAGTACTTC.

The genes are TRBV9 and TRBJ2-3, with 8 nucleotides matching TRBD1. The CDR3 length is 14 residues. Germline V gives CDR1 SGDLS, CDR2 YYNGEE. The J segment lost 8 bases and the V segment lost 4 bases, leaving 9 bases of the junction unmatched. CDR3 loop: CASSPRGQGGTQYF. The CDR3 nucleotides read TGTGCCAGCAGCCCACGCGGACAGGGAGGTACGCAGTATTTT.

The gene calls are TRBV3-1 and TRBJ2-3, with D perhaps matching TRBD1 (6 bases). The germline V gene encodes CDR1 LGHDT and CDR2 YNNKEL (reference sequence). The CDR3 length is 16 residues. The V end was cut by 0 bases, the J end by 3 bases, with 13 bases between. The CDR3 loop is CASSQDPQGMTDTQYF. As DNA, the CDR3 is TGTGCCAGCAGCCAAGATCCGCAGGGGATGACAGATACGCAGTATTTT.

The chain has TRBV7-8 and TRBJ1-4; D might be TRBD1 (5 bases). This CDR3 spans 15 amino acids. Germline V gives CDR1 SGHVS, CDR2 FQNEAQ. With 6 bases removed from V and 3 bases from J, the gap between germline ends came to 14 bases. The CDR3: CASSPRGSPNEKLFF. The CDR3 DNA is TGTGCCAGCAGTCCTAGGGGTAGCCCTAATGAAAAACTGTTTTTT.

The rearrangement joins TRBV20-1 to TRBJ2-1; 8 nucleotides line up with TRBD1. The CDR3 has 15 amino acids. Trimming took 0 bases from V and 8 from J; bases not matched to a gene: 9. CDR1 and CDR2 (germline): DFQATT, SNEGSKA (reference sequence). The CDR3 loop reads CSARDARQGSYEQFF. The CDR3, as DNA: TGCAGTGCTAGAGATGCGAGACAGGGGTCCTATGAGCAGTTCTTC.

The chain carries TRBV7-9 and TRBJ1-2; 7 nucleotides match TRBD1. This CDR3 region has 18 residues. V lost 4 bases, J lost 4 bases, and 18 bases stayed unmatched. Germline CDR1 SEHNR, CDR2 FQNEAQ (reference sequence). The chain's CDR3 is CASSSPIPDSGQFYGYTF. In DNA form, the CDR3 reads TGTGCCAGCAGCTCCCCCATCCCAGACTCGGGACAGTTCTATGGCTACACCTTC. Full variable domain (outside the CDR3, taken from reference TRBV7-9 and TRBJ1-2): DTGVSQNPRHKITKRGQNVTFRCDPISEHNRLYWYRQTLGQGPEFLTYFQNEAQLEKSRLLSDRFSAERPKGSFSTLEIQRTEQGDSAMYLCASSSPIPDSGQFYGYTFGSGTRLTVV.

The chain joins TRBV7-9 to TRBJ2-1, with D unresolved. The germline V and J ends were trimmed by 5 bases and 5 bases, with 19 bases remaining between them. The CDR3 spans 16 residues. Germline V CDR1 and CDR2: SEHNR, FQNEAQ (reference sequence). CDR3 nucleotide sequence: TGTGCCAGCAGCCACCTAGAACCTGCCCCCCACAATGAGCAGTTCTTC. Its protein product is CASSHLEPAPHNEQFF.